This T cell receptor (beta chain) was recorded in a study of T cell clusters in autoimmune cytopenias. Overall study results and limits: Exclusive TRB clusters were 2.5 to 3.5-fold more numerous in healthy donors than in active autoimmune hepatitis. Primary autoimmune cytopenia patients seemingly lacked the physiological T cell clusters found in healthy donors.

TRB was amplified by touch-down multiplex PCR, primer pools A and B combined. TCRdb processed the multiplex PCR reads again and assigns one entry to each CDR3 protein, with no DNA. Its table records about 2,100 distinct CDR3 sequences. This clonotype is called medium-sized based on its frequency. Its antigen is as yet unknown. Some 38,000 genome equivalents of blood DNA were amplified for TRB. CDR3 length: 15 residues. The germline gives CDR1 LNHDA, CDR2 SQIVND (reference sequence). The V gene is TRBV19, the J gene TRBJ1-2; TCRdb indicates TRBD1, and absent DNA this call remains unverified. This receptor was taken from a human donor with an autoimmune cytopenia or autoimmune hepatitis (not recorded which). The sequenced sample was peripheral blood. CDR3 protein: CASSMHEEGLDGYTF.